This entry describes one T cell receptor beta chain. Its target is unknown. These data belong to a study of T cell responses to AZD1222 COVID-19 vaccine. Generated by immunoSEQ multiplex PCR, the TCRdb table keeps only in-frame clones and is missing some. In the table there are 130,000 to 150,000 clones, about 89% of which are singletons. Study-wide points: Among vaccine-associated CD4 TCRs, coverage spanned spike, with dominance at 160-218 and 743-854.

Trimming pared 6 bases from V and 4 bases from J, leaving 11 bases between. Per germline, CDR1 LNHDA and CDR2 SQIVND (reference sequence). The CDR3 length is 13 residues. This specimen consisted of peripheral blood, obtained 28 days after the second AZD1222 dose. The rearrangement links TRBV19 to TRBJ2-3, with TRBD2 as a possible D gene (5 bases). The clonotype was recovered from an adult who received the AZD1222 COVID-19 vaccine. CDR3: CASSYGSPDTQYF. CDR3 coding DNA: TGTGCCAGTAGCTATGGGAGCCCAGATACGCAGTATTTT.